This TCR beta chain comes out of a study of OX40 agonist ivuxolimab in advanced cancers. About the study: Intravenous ivuxolimab at 0.01 to 10 mg/kg was given to patients every 2 weeks. Whole-study findings and limits: On average, CD8+ T cells had more expanded clones than CD4+.

A note on this clone: Antigen unknown.

CDR3 length: 20 residues. Germline V gene data show CDR1 as MDHEN and CDR2 as SYDVKM. The ends lost 2 bases at V and 0 bases at J; junction bases unmatched: 11. The method was immunoSEQ multiplex PCR; TCRdb's version includes in-frame clones alone and lacks a portion of them. Among some 70,000 clones listed, around nine tenths were seen once. If patients had autoimmune disease history or systemic immunosuppression, they were excluded. Blood samples were obtained at baseline, cycle 4 day 1, and cycle 7 day 1. The chain employs TRBV28 and TRBJ2-1, with 12 bases matching TRBD2. The sequence derives from an adult with an advanced solid tumor such as melanoma, head and neck, liver or kidney cancer. The input for sequencing was CD4+ or CD8+ T cells sorted from blood, taken in a trial of the OX40 agonist ivuxolimab. The CDR3 sequence is CASSLNPRLAGESSYNEQFF. Here the CDR3 DNA reads TGTGCCAGCAGTTTAAATCCTAGACTAGCGGGAGAGAGCTCCTACAATGAGCAGTTCTTC.